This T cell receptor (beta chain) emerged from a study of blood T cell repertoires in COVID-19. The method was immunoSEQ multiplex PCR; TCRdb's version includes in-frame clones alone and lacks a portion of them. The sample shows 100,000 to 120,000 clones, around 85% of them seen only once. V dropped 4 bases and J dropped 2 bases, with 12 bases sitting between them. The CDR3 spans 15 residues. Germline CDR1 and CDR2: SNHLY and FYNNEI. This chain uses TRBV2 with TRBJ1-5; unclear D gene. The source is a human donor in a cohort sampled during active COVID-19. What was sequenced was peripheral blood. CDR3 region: CASSAPGRGNQPQHF. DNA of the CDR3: TGTGCCAGCAGTGCTCCGGGAAGGGGCAATCAGCCCCAGCATTTT.